The 17 T cell receptor beta chains in this list originate from one sample, sequenced in a study of T cells in Graves' hyperthyroidism and ophthalmopathy. Amplification yielded TCR beta CDR3 regions, with RNA transcripts as the source. The HTBI primer set was used in a first-round RT-PCR of the TCR CDR3. Using its own MiXCR run on the multiplex PCR reads, TCRdb lists one record per CDR3 protein. Counted here are some 250,000 distinct CDR3 sequences, less than 15% occurring once; the ten biggest clones make up 13%. Source material: blood. These receptors originate from a woman in her forties with Graves' hyperthyroidism that later progressed to Graves' ophthalmopathy.

V is TRBV9 and J is TRBJ2-2, with 7 bases fitting TRBD2. Germline CDR1 and CDR2: SGDLS and YYNGEE. The V segment lost 0 bases and the J segment 5 bases; nucleotides outside the gene matches: 4. The length of the CDR3 is 15 residues. The chain's CDR3 is CASSVEPSGTGELFF. DNA for the CDR3: TGTGCCAGCAGCGTAGAGCCTAGCGGAACCGGGGAGCTGTTTTTT.

Many counts were recorded for this clonotype. The rearrangement uses TRBV7-2 and TRBJ1-2, with TRBD1 identical over 8 bases. CDR1 is SGHTA and CDR2 is FQGNSA in the germline V gene. CDR3 length equals 14 residues. The trim removed 3 bases at V and 8 bases at J, leaving 8 bases unmatched. CDR3 bases: TGTGCCAGCAGCTTCGGGACAGGCTCCTTAGGCTACACCTTC. Translating it yields CASSFGTGSLGYTF.

The sample holds many counts of this clonotype. DNA of the CDR3: TGCGCCAGCAGCCCTGGGACTAGCGGGAGTATTGAGCAGTTCTTC. Encoded protein: CASSPGTSGSIEQFF. The chain recombines TRBV10-2 with TRBJ2-1; 14 bases line up with TRBD2. The CDR3 extends over 15 amino acids. V lost 6 bases, J lost 9 bases, and 7 bases stayed unmatched. Germline V lookup: CDR1 WSHSY, CDR2 SAAADI.

This clonotype was counted between two and nine times. The CDR3 here is CASSRRREGPYNEQFF. The CDR3 DNA reads TGTGCCAGCAGCCGAAGGCGGGAGGGCCCCTACAATGAGCAGTTCTTC. The rearrangement uses TRBV5-6 and TRBJ2-1; 9 nucleotides align to TRBD2. This CDR3 has 16 residues. J was trimmed by 2 bases and V by 4 bases; bases with no gene match: 7. Germline CDR1 and CDR2: SGHDT and YYEEEE.

This clonotype was seen at least ten times. The genes are TRBV2 and TRBJ2-5; D unclear. The germline V gene has CDR1 SNHLY and CDR2 FYNNEI. Trimming stripped 7 bases from V and 2 bases from J, with 17 bases between. The CDR3 sequence is 15 residues long. DNA for the CDR3: TGTGCCAGCACCCCGAATAGAGCAGTACAAGAGACCCAGTACTTC. Residues: CASTPNRAVQETQYF.

This clonotype was seen only a few times. This chain joins TRBV12-3 or TRBV12-4 and TRBJ1-2; the match to TRBD1 covers 9 bases. The CDR3 sequence is 13 residues long. Unmatched junction bases numbered 7, after V lost 6 bases and J lost 8 bases. CDR3 in amino acids: CASSPRQGDGYTF. CDR3 nucleotides: TGTGCCAGCAGCCCACGACAGGGGGACGGCTACACCTTC.

The table lists this clonotype with many counts. The chain joins TRBV27 to TRBJ1-1; perhaps TRBD1 as D (6 bases). Germline V gene sequence: CDR1 MNHEY, CDR2 SMNVEV (reference sequence). CDR3 length equals 15 residues. V was shortened by 4 bases and J by 6 bases, with 18 bases between the two germline ends. CDR3: CASSSYRVDVPEAFF. Written as DNA, the CDR3 is TGTGCCAGCAGTTCCTACAGGGTCGACGTGCCTGAAGCTTTCTTT.

V gene TRBV12-3 or TRBV12-4 combines with J gene TRBJ2-3, with 7 bases fitting TRBD2. The CDR3 is made up of 15 amino acids. The junction had 8 bases not matched to a gene; V was cut back by 3 bases and J by 5 bases. The CDR3 is CASSFGGRAVDTQYF. The CDR3 DNA sequence: TGTGCCAGCAGTTTCGGGGGGAGGGCCGTAGATACGCAGTATTTT.

V gene TRBV20-1 combines with J gene TRBJ2-2; TRBD1 aligns across 9 bases. The CDR3 totals 14 residues. J was trimmed by 5 bases and V by 5 bases; bases with no gene match: 6. Germline CDR1 DFQATT, CDR2 SNEGSKA (reference sequence). The CDR3 spells CSALGQGFTGELFF. DNA of the CDR3: TGCAGTGCTTTGGGACAGGGTTTTACCGGGGAGCTGTTTTTT.

The V gene is TRBV7-2, the J gene TRBJ2-7, with D tentatively TRBD1 or TRBD2 (5 bases each). The germline CDR1 and CDR2 sequences are SGHTA and FQGNSA. V gave up 7 bases and J gave up 6 bases, with 22 bases separating them. There are 15 residues in the CDR3. CDR3 protein: CASTEGQGGYREQYF. CDR3 DNA sequence: TGTGCCAGCACCGAGGGGCAGGGTGGATACCGCGAGCAGTACTTC.

This clonotype was found many times. The chain carries TRBV27 and TRBJ2-7, with D unresolved. The CDR3 length is 15 residues. CDR1 is MNHEY and CDR2 is SMNVEV in the germline V gene (reference sequence). The ends were cut back, 2 bases at V and 2 bases at J, with 13 bases in the middle. The CDR3 reads CASSLSPHPAYEQYF. The CDR3 DNA reads as TGTGCCAGCAGTTTAAGCCCGCATCCCGCCTACGAGCAGTACTTC.

With respect to this clonotype: A read error may be the cause here, since a much bigger clone is one base away. The chain combines TRBV6-2 or TRBV6-3 with TRBJ2-3; no reliable D call. Germline-derived CDR1 and CDR2 are MNHEY and SVGEGT. This CDR3 has 16 residues. V lost 2 bases to trimming and J lost 2 bases, with 14 bases between them. CDR3 sequence: CASSYRVSAATDTQYF. CDR3 DNA sequence: TGTGCCAGCAGTTACCGAGTAAGCGCAGCCACAGATACGCAGTATTTT.

V usage is TRBV27 and J usage is TRBJ2-2, with 8 bases identical to TRBD1. The CDR3 is made up of 17 amino acids. The germline gives CDR1 MNHEY, CDR2 SMNVEV (reference sequence). Unmatched junction bases numbered 15, after V lost 6 bases and J lost 6 bases. CDR3 residues: CASRQPEGTGVSGELFF. CDR3 sequence (DNA): TGTGCCAGCAGGCAACCTGAAGGGACAGGAGTATCCGGGGAGCTGTTTTTT.

V gene TRBV18 combines with J gene TRBJ1-5; the match to TRBD1 covers 10 bases. V trimming: 3 bases; J trimming: 5 bases; junction bases outside the gene matches: 10. The CDR3 spans 17 residues. Germline CDR1 is KGHSH and CDR2 is LQKENI. CDR3 sequence: CASSPASSGTGDQPQHF. CDR3 coding DNA: TGTGCCAGCTCACCCGCGTCGTCCGGGACAGGGGATCAGCCCCAGCATTTT.

This clonotype was detected ten times or more. J is TRBJ1-5 and V is TRBV6-1; TRBD1 aligns across 8 bases. Germline V gene lookup returns CDR1 MNHNS and CDR2 SASEGT. There are 18 residues in the CDR3. V dropped 3 bases and J dropped 5; count of bases not matched to a gene: 15. The CDR3 nucleotides read TGTGCCAGCAGTGAGGAGGCAGGGGGCGCGTGGAGAGATCAGCCCCAGCATTTT. Translating gives CASSEEAGGAWRDQPQHF.

There are many counts of this clonotype. The rearrangement joins TRBV5-1 to TRBJ2-7; maybe TRBD1 (7 bases). The germline V and J ends were trimmed by 1 base and 4 bases, with 21 bases remaining between them. This CDR3 is 17 amino acids long. Germline CDR1 is SGHRS and CDR2 is YFSETQ. The CDR3 coding sequence is TGCGCCAGCAGCTTGCGTTCGGAGGGCAGGGGGAAGTACGAGCAGTACTTC. It is translated as CASSLRSEGRGKYEQYF.

This clonotype appeared many times. The CDR3, as DNA: TGTGCCAGCAGTCTTAATAGCGGGCCCGGGGAGCTGTTTTTT. Translation: CASSLNSGPGELFF. The chain carries TRBV28 and TRBJ2-2; 7 bases align to TRBD2. Germline trimming cut 5 bases from V and 6 bases from J; bases unmatched to any gene: 6. CDR3 length equals 14 residues. Germline V gene data show CDR1 as MDHEN and CDR2 as SYDVKM.